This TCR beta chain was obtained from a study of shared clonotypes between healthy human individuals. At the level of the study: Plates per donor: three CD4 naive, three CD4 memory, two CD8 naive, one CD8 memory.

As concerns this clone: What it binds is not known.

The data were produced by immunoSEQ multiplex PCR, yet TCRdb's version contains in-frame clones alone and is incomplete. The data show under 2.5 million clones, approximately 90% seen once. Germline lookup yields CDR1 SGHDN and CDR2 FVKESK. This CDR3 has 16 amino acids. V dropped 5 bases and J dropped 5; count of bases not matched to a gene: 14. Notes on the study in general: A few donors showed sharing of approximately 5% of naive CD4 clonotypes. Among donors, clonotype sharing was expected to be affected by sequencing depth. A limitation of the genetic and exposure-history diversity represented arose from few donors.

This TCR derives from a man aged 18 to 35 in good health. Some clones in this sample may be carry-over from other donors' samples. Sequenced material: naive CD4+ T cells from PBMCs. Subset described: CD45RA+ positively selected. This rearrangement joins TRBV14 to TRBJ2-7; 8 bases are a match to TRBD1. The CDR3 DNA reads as TGTGCCAGCAGCAAGCCGGGACAGGCAGTAGGGGACGAGCAGTACTTC. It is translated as CASSKPGQAVGDEQYF.